The rows below give T cell receptor beta chains drawn from one sample of a study of Ad26.COV2.S vaccination and SARS-CoV-2 variants. Clones were sequenced by immunoSEQ multiplex PCR, and TCRdb holds only the in-frame ones, with some missing. This sample has approximately 480,000 clones, with 87% found just once. Source: peripheral blood, taken in a trial of Ad26.COV2.S vaccine versus placebo. The receptors originated from a person aged 18-60 years who received the Ad26.COV2.S COVID-19 vaccine or a placebo. Both conserved end residues are part of each CDR3. The order of the fields is clone size, D gene, J gene, V gene, CDR3 protein, CDR3 DNA. D genes are given only for firm matches. For some rows the clone size is stated as once, few or many, or as a class when expanded; others skip it.

abundance: NA
d_gene: NA
j_gene: TRBJ2-7
v_gene: TRBV14
CDR3aa: CASSQDPLGKGLQWSEQYF
CDR3nt: TGTGCCAGCAGCCAAGACCCACTGGGAAAGGGCCTACAGTGGTCGGAACAGTACTTC

abundance: NA
d_gene: TRBD2
j_gene: TRBJ2-3
v_gene: TRBV3-1/TRBV3-2
CDR3aa: CASSRTSGSPKTDTQYF
CDR3nt: TGTGCCAGCAGCCGGACTAGCGGGAGCCCGAAAACAGATACGCAGTATTTT

abundance: NA
d_gene: NA
j_gene: TRBJ2-3
v_gene: TRBV19
CDR3aa: CASSRGFGTDTQYF
CDR3nt: TGTGCCAGTAGTCGGGGATTTGGCACAGATACGCAGTATTTT

abundance: NA
d_gene: NA
j_gene: TRBJ1-5
v_gene: TRBV5-5
CDR3aa: CASSLGQGRQPQHF
CDR3nt: TGTGCCAGCAGCTTGGGGCAGGGCCGTCAGCCCCAGCATTTT

abundance: once
d_gene: NA
j_gene: TRBJ2-2
v_gene: TRBV18
CDR3aa: CASSPDLNTGELFF
CDR3nt: TGTGCCAGCTCACCAGACTTGAACACCGGGGAGCTGTTTTTT

abundance: NA
d_gene: NA
j_gene: TRBJ2-5
v_gene: TRBV2
CDR3aa: CASSEDGGGETQYF
CDR3nt: TGTGCCAGCAGTGAAGATGGAGGGGGAGAGACCCAGTACTTC

abundance: NA
d_gene: NA
j_gene: TRBJ1-2
v_gene: TRBV5-6
CDR3aa: CASSPEQGLVYGYTF
CDR3nt: TGTGCCAGCAGCCCCGAACAGGGTCTGGTCTATGGCTACACCTTC

abundance: NA
d_gene: NA
j_gene: TRBJ2-1
v_gene: TRBV14
CDR3aa: CASSQVNEQFF
CDR3nt: TGTGCCAGCAGCCAAGTGAATGAGCAGTTCTTC

abundance: NA
d_gene: NA
j_gene: TRBJ2-5
v_gene: TRBV7-2
CDR3aa: CASQKGGTQYF
CDR3nt: TGTGCCAGTCAAAAGGGGGGGACCCAGTACTTC

abundance: NA
d_gene: NA
j_gene: TRBJ1-3
v_gene: TRBV4-3
CDR3aa: CASSQDLLLRTGNTIYF
CDR3nt: TGCGCCAGCAGCCAAGATCTACTTTTACGGACTGGAAACACCATATATTTT

abundance: NA
d_gene: NA
j_gene: TRBJ2-5
v_gene: TRBV9
CDR3aa: CASSRGPQETQYF
CDR3nt: TGTGCCAGCAGCCGTGGACCTCAAGAGACCCAGTACTTC

abundance: NA
d_gene: TRBD1
j_gene: TRBJ1-4
v_gene: TRBV19
CDR3aa: CASRSQGVTNEKLFF
CDR3nt: TGTGCCAGTAGAAGCCAGGGGGTCACAAATGAAAAACTGTTTTTT

abundance: NA
d_gene: NA
j_gene: TRBJ2-1
v_gene: TRBV3-1/TRBV3-2
CDR3aa: CASSQATLGPDEQFF
CDR3nt: TGTGCCAGCAGCCAAGCGACCCTAGGGCCTGATGAGCAGTTCTTC

abundance: NA
d_gene: TRBD2
j_gene: TRBJ2-1
v_gene: TRBV7-3
CDR3aa: CASSSLGTSGRDMVYSEQFF
CDR3nt: TGTGCCAGCAGCTCCCTTGGGACTAGCGGGAGGGACATGGTATACAGTGAGCAGTTCTTC

abundance: few
d_gene: NA
j_gene: TRBJ2-7
v_gene: TRBV7-9
CDR3aa: CASQVGIYEQYF
CDR3nt: TGTGCCAGCCAAGTTGGCATCTACGAGCAGTACTTC

abundance: NA
d_gene: NA
j_gene: TRBJ2-5
v_gene: TRBV7-9
CDR3aa: CASRLRQQETQYF
CDR3nt: TGTGCCAGCAGACTTAGACAGCAAGAGACCCAGTACTTC

abundance: NA
d_gene: TRBD2
j_gene: TRBJ2-5
v_gene: TRBV7-8
CDR3aa: CASSSEGLAGRETQYF
CDR3nt: TGTGCCAGCAGCTCGGAGGGACTAGCGGGACGGGAGACCCAGTACTTC

abundance: NA
d_gene: TRBD1
j_gene: TRBJ1-5
v_gene: TRBV3-1/TRBV3-2
CDR3aa: CASSKGTGGQPQHF
CDR3nt: TGTGCCAGCAGCAAAGGGACAGGGGGCCAGCCCCAGCATTTT

abundance: NA
d_gene: NA
j_gene: TRBJ1-1
v_gene: TRBV28
CDR3aa: CASSLLSGGEAFF
CDR3nt: TGTGCCAGCAGTTTATTGAGTGGGGGGGAAGCTTTCTTT

abundance: NA
d_gene: TRBD1
j_gene: TRBJ1-1
v_gene: TRBV6-5
CDR3aa: CASSRRNRDRGRAFF
CDR3nt: TGTGCCAGCAGCCGACGTAACCGGGACAGGGGGCGGGCTTTCTTT

abundance: NA
d_gene: TRBD1
j_gene: TRBJ2-7
v_gene: TRBV10-3
CDR3aa: CATLDPRQGFYEQYF
CDR3nt: TGTGCCACCCTCGATCCCCGACAGGGGTTTTACGAGCAGTACTTC

abundance: NA
d_gene: TRBD2
j_gene: TRBJ2-1
v_gene: TRBV7-9
CDR3aa: CASSSLTSGRLNEQFF
CDR3nt: TGTGCCAGCAGCTCGCTAACTAGCGGGAGGCTCAATGAGCAGTTCTTC

abundance: NA
d_gene: TRBD1
j_gene: TRBJ1-2
v_gene: TRBV28
CDR3aa: CASSVTGTVRGYTF
CDR3nt: TGTGCCAGCAGCGTTACCGGGACAGTCAGGGGCTACACCTTC

abundance: NA
d_gene: NA
j_gene: TRBJ1-4
v_gene: TRBV5-1
CDR3aa: CASSLWGPIDTNSENEKLFF
CDR3nt: TGCGCCAGCAGCTTGTGGGGGCCGATCGATACAAATTCGGAAAATGAAAAACTGTTTTTT

abundance: NA
d_gene: TRBD2
j_gene: TRBJ2-6
v_gene: TRBV2
CDR3aa: CARALIAGVPRGANVLTF
CDR3nt: TGTGCCAGGGCCTTAATAGCGGGAGTCCCGAGGGGGGCCAACGTCCTGACTTTC

abundance: NA
d_gene: NA
j_gene: TRBJ2-3
v_gene: TRBV27
CDR3aa: CARTTDTQYF
CDR3nt: TGTGCCAGAACCACAGATACGCAGTATTTT

abundance: NA
d_gene: NA
j_gene: TRBJ2-3
v_gene: TRBV11-1
CDR3aa: CASSSRAYTDTQYF
CDR3nt: TGTGCCAGCAGCTCCAGGGCGTACACAGATACGCAGTATTTT

abundance: once
d_gene: NA
j_gene: TRBJ1-6
v_gene: TRBV19
CDR3aa: CASRGEESASPLHF
CDR3nt: TGTGCCAGTAGGGGGGAAGAGTCGGCTTCACCCCTCCACTTT

abundance: few
d_gene: NA
j_gene: TRBJ1-5
v_gene: TRBV4-2
CDR3aa: CASSQSQGQPQHF
CDR3nt: TGTGCCAGCAGCCAAAGTCAAGGCCAGCCCCAGCATTTT

abundance: NA
d_gene: NA
j_gene: TRBJ2-1
v_gene: TRBV30
CDR3aa: CAWTRRGGRYNEQFF
CDR3nt: TGTGCCTGGACTCGAAGGGGGGGCCGGTACAATGAGCAGTTCTTC